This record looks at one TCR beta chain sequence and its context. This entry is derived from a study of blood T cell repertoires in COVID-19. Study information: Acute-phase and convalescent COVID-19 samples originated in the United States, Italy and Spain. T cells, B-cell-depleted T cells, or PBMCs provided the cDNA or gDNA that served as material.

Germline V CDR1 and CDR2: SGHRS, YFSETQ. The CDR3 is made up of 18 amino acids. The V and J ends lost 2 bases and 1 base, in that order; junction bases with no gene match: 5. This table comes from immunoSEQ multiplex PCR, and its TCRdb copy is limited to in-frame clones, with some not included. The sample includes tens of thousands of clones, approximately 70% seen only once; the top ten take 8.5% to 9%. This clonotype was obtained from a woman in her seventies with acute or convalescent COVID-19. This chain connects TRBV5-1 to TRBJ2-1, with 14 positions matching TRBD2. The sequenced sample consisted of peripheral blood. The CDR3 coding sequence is TGCGCCAGCAGCTTAGCACGGACTAGCGGGGGGTCCTACAATGAGCAGTTCTTC. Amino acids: CASSLARTSGGSYNEQFF.